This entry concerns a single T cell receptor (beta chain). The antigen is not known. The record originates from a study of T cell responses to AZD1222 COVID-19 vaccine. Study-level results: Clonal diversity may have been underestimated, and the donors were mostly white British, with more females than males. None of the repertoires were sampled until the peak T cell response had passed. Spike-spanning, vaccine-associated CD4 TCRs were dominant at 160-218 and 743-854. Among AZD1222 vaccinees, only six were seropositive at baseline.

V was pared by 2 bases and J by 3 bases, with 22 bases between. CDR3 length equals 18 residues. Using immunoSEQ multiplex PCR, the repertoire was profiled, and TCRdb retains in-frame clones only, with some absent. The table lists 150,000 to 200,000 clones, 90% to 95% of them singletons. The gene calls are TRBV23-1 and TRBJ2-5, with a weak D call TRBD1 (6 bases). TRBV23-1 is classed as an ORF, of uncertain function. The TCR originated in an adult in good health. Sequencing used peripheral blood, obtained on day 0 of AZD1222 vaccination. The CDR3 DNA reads TGCGCCAGCAGTCAAGGCCAGCCCGGGACACCTGAGGAAGAGACCCAGTACTTC. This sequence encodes CASSQGQPGTPEEETQYF.